The 16 T cell receptor delta chains below all came from one sample that was sequenced in a study of gamma-delta T cells after stem cell transplantation. TCRdb reprocessed the RT-PCR reads through CATT. This table has some 1,200 delta-chain clones, approximately 3% appearing once. The specimen was gamma-delta T cells. The receptors originated from a human donor. It is not recorded whose cells these are; they may come from a transplant donor.

There are a few counts of this clone. The TCRdb protein comes from a much larger clone and disagrees with this DNA's translation at residue 6, likely due to a read error; the protein given here is derived from the DNA. The rearrangement links TRDV2 to TRDJ1, with 8 nucleotides matching TRDD3. Germline CDR1 is GEAIGNYY and CDR2 is EKD. J gave up 0 bases and V 3 bases, and 11 bases lay outside the gene matches. CDR3 length: 17 amino acids. The CDR3 region has the DNA TGTGCCTGTGACCGGCCTACTGGGGGGTTATACACCGATAAACTCATCTTT. Translated: CACDRPTGGLYTDKLIF.

For this clone: A far larger clone is one base from this, pointing to a likely read error. The genes are TRDV2 and TRDJ1; a weak D match, TRDD3 (6 bases). Trimming took off 1 base at V and 4 bases at J, with 15 bases between the two ends. The CDR3 loop spans 15 amino acids. Germline-derived CDR1 and CDR2 are GEAIGNYY and EKD. CDR3 coding DNA: TGTGCCTGTGACACAATAGGGGATGGGCGCGATAAACTCATCTTT. It translates to CACDTIGDGRDKLIF.

This clone was counted a few times. This DNA's translation differs at residue 14 from TCRdb's protein, which comes from a much larger clone; a read error is likely, and the protein shown is translated from the DNA. CDR3 nucleotide sequence: TGTGCCTGCCAAGTACTGGGGGATACGGCAACCGATAAACCCATCTTT. It yields the protein CACQVLGDTATDKPIF. The V call is TRDV2, the J call TRDJ1; TRDD3 aligns across 13 bases. The V gene's germline CDR1 is GEAIGNYY and CDR2 EKD. The CDR3 consists of 16 residues.

As regards this clone: A read error likely explains why the TCRdb protein, taken from a much larger clone, differs from this DNA's translation at residue 7; the protein shown is translated from the DNA. The chain couples TRDV2 to TRDJ1, with D perhaps assigned TRDD2 or TRDD3 (5 bases each). The CDR3 is 17 residues long. V shed 3 bases and J shed 0 bases, with 19 bases lying between them. CDR1 and CDR2 from the germline V gene are GEAIGNYY and EKD. The CDR3 coding sequence is TGTGCCTGTGACTTACTGGAGGACTTCCCGTACACCGATAAACTCATCTTT. It encodes CACDLLEDFPYTDKLIF.

Worth noting for this clone: It differs at one base from a far larger clone, so likely a read error. V gene TRDV1 combines with J gene TRDJ3; 13 bases line up with TRDD3. Germline assignment: CDR1 TSWWSYY and CDR2 QGS. The CDR3 runs to 24 residues. DNA of the CDR3: TGTGCTCTTGGTTTGGGTCGGCTCTCCCCAACTGGGGGATACGATTCCTGTGACACCCGACAGATGTTTTTC. The encoded protein is CALGLGRLSPTGGYDSCDTRQMFF.

This clone was detected only a few times. The mismatch at residue 3 between this DNA's translation and the TCRdb protein of a much larger clone likely reflects a read error; the protein shown is translated from the DNA. V gene TRDV2 combines with J gene TRDJ1; TRDD3 aligns across 10 bases. The CDR3 runs 16 residues. In germline, CDR1 is GEAIGNYY, CDR2 EKD. Written as DNA, the CDR3 is TGTGCCCGTGACACCCTGGGGGATAGGGAGGCCGATAAACTCATCTTT. The encoded protein is CARDTLGDREADKLIF.

This clone ranks as large. This same CDR3 is encoded by further DNA sequences in the sample. The chain combines TRDV2 with TRDJ1, with 7 bases lining up with TRDD3. Germline CDR1 GEAIGNYY, CDR2 EKD. The V and J ends lost 5 bases and 0 bases, in that order; junction bases with no gene match: 26. The CDR3 has 21 residues. The CDR3 spells CACGLVKLGTYPASYTDKLIF. The CDR3 nucleotides read TGTGCCTGTGGCCTAGTGAAACTGGGGACTTACCCTGCCTCGTACACCGATAAACTCATCTTT.

This clone turned up a few times. A far more abundant clone sits one base away, making this likely a read error. Other DNA sequences in this sample translate to the same CDR3. The V and J genes are TRDV2 and TRDJ1; TRDD3 aligns across 7 bases. V shed 5 bases and J 0 bases; nucleotides not matched to a gene: 26. The CDR3 has 21 residues. Germline values: CDR1 GEAIGNYY, CDR2 EKD. The CDR3 region has the DNA TGTGCCTGTGGCCTCGTGAAACTGGGGACTTACCCTGCCTCGTACACCGATAAACTCATCTTT. This codes for CACGLVKLGTYPASYTDKLIF.

As for this clone: TCRdb shows a much larger clone's protein in place of this DNA's translation, and the two differ at residue 11, likely through a read error; the protein shown is translated from the DNA. V usage is TRDV2 and J usage is TRDJ1; D is unresolved. Germline loops: CDR1 GEAIGNYY, CDR2 EKD. CDR3 length: 13 amino acids. The CDR3 nucleotides are TGTGCCTGTGACACCTTCAACACCGATAAACCCATCTTT. Its translation is CACDTFNTDKPIF.

Sample share makes this clone large. Other DNA sequences from this sample encode an identical CDR3 as well. The rearrangement joins TRDV2 to TRDJ1; 7 positions agree with TRDD3. V lost 0 bases, J lost 0 bases, and 3 bases stayed unmatched. Germline V CDR1 and CDR2: GEAIGNYY, EKD. The CDR3 totals 15 residues. The chain's CDR3 is CACDTLGAYTDKLIF. The CDR3 bases are TGTGCCTGTGACACCCTGGGGGCTTACACCGATAAACTCATCTTT.

This clone has a handful of counts. This likely reflects a read error, since a far larger clone is one base away. The sample has other DNA sequences that encode this CDR3 too. This chain connects TRDV2 to TRDJ1, with 9 bases fitting TRDD3. CDR1 and CDR2 (germline): GEAIGNYY, EKD. The CDR3 is 20 residues long. CDR3 coding DNA: TGTGCCTGTGACACCGTCCCGCCGGGGGATACACGCAGGTACACCGACAAACTCATCTTT. It is translated as CACDTVPPGDTRRYTDKLIF.

Of note for this clone: A far larger clone is one base from this, pointing to a likely read error. The identical CDR3 is also encoded by other nucleotide sequences in the sample. The chain links TRDV2 to TRDJ1, with 9 bases identical to TRDD3. This CDR3 is 17 amino acids long. The V gene's germline CDR1 is GEAIGNYY and CDR2 EKD. CDR3 sequence: CACDLLGDFPYTDKLIF. DNA for the CDR3: TGCGCCTGTGACTTACTGGGGGACTTCCCGTACACCGATAAACTCATCTTT.

This clone came up a few times. The protein TCRdb gives is from a much larger clone and does not agree with this DNA's translation at residue 4, likely a read error; the protein shown here comes from the DNA. J is TRDJ3 and V is TRDV2; D possibly corresponds to TRDD3 (6 bases). CDR1 GEAIGNYY and CDR2 EKD come from the germline V gene. The CDR3 length is 19 residues. CDR3 sequence (DNA): TGTGCCTGTGGCACCGGCTGGGGAGGAAGCTCCTGGGACACCCGACAGATGTTTTTC. It yields the protein CACGTGWGGSSWDTRQMFF.

This clone has just a few counts. This likely came from a read error, as a far larger clone is one base away. The chain combines TRDV2 with TRDJ1; 9 nucleotides agree with TRDD3. The germline V gene encodes CDR1 GEAIGNYY and CDR2 EKD. CDR3 size: 17 residues. V lost 3 bases to trimming and J lost 0 bases; unmatched junction nucleotides: 10. CDR3 bases: TGTGCCTGTGACGCACTTACTGGGGGACGAAACACCGATAAACTCATCTTT. Translation gives CACDALTGGRNTDKLIF.

A few counts support this clone. A far more abundant clone sits one base away, making this likely a read error. In the same sample, other DNA sequences code for this CDR3. The CDR3 spells CACDTIGGVSWDTRQMFF. DNA of the CDR3: TGTGCCTGTGACACCATTGGGGGTGTCTCCTGGGACACCCGACAGATGTTTTTC. The chain combines TRDV2 with TRDJ3, with D possibly TRDD3 on 6 matching bases. Trimming took off 0 bases at V and 0 bases at J, with 11 bases between the two ends. Germline-derived CDR1 and CDR2 are GEAIGNYY and EKD. The CDR3 has 18 amino acids.

This clone was detected a few times. It differs at one base from a far larger clone, so likely a read error. The identical CDR3 is also encoded by other nucleotide sequences in the sample. The chain joins TRDV2 to TRDJ3; D perhaps matches TRDD3 (6 bases). Trimming left V 2 bases short and J 2 bases short, with 18 bases between. Germline assignment: CDR1 GEAIGNYY and CDR2 EKD. This CDR3 contains 19 residues. The CDR3 DNA follows: TGTGCCTGTGACAGCGCTACCGATTGGGGGGCCTGGGACACCCGACAGATGTTTTTC. Protein sequence: CACDSATDWGAWDTRQMFF.